Sequencing of this T cell receptor (beta chain) was carried out in a study of shared clonotypes between healthy human individuals. About this clone itself: The same CDR3 arises from other DNA sequences in this sample as well.

The CDR3 is 13 amino acids. CDR1 and CDR2 (germline): MDHEN, SYDVKM. Trimming took 6 bases from V and 1 from J, leaving 10 bases between them. Positive CCR7 selection of CD45RO-negative cells yielded the naive CD8 cells, and terminally differentiated effector memory CD45RA+ cells were excluded. Donors were healthy HIV-negative adults without recently reported acute infections or vaccinations. Using immunoSEQ multiplex PCR, the repertoire was profiled, and TCRdb retains in-frame clones only, with some absent. The sample lists a few million clones, about 94% seen once, with 1.5% to 2% in the top ten. This receptor was taken from a man younger than 35 in good health. Some clones in this sample may be carry-over from other donors' samples. Sequencing was done on a sample of naive CD8+ T cells from PBMCs. This chain uses TRBV28 with TRBJ2-7; the D is unclear. The CDR3 is CASSLPLSYEQYF. The DNA of the CDR3 is TGTGCCAGCAGCCTCCCGCTTTCCTACGAGCAGTACTTC.